This passage covers 32 T cell receptor beta chains from one sample sequenced in a study of T cell responses to AZD1222 COVID-19 vaccine. Repertoires were generated with immunoSEQ multiplex PCR, while TCRdb's copy carries only in-frame clones and drops some. The table lists about 270,000 clones, 85% to 95% of them singletons. Here the sequenced sample was peripheral blood, taken 28 days after the second AZD1222 dose. All receptors come from an adult who received the AZD1222 COVID-19 vaccine.

This clone occurred once. V usage is TRBV7-9 and J usage is TRBJ1-2; D gene uncertain. This CDR3 is built from 15 residues. Germline V CDR1 and CDR2: SEHNR, FQNEAQ (reference sequence). Trimming took off 1 base at V and 4 bases at J, with 13 bases between the two ends. The CDR3 DNA is TGTGCCAGCAGCTTAGGAATACCAGTGGCCTATGGCTACACCTTC. It codes for CASSLGIPVAYGYTF.

V gene TRBV4-3 combines with J gene TRBJ1-1, with D uncertain. V lost 5 bases and J lost 6, with 13 bases in between. Germline CDR1 LGHNA, CDR2 YSLEER. The CDR3 consists of 13 residues. CDR3: CASSRRGWPEAFF. The CDR3 DNA reads TGCGCCAGCAGCAGGCGGGGTTGGCCTGAAGCTTTCTTT.

Written as DNA, the CDR3 is TGTGCCAGCAGTGCCCCGGCCCAGGAGTTCTTC. It encodes CASSAPAQEFF. The chain joins TRBV2 to TRBJ2-1; D gene ambiguous. Trimming stripped 4 bases from V and 14 bases from J, with 12 bases between. The CDR3 loop spans 11 amino acids. Germline V gene data show CDR1 as SNHLY and CDR2 as FYNNEI.

This chain connects TRBV19 to TRBJ1-2; D unresolved. Germline CDR1 reads LNHDA; CDR2 reads SQIVND (reference sequence). This CDR3 is built from 14 residues. V was pared by 8 bases and J by 5 bases, with 18 bases between. The CDR3 region is CASSPARSRYGYTF. CDR3 nucleotide sequence: TGTGCCAGTTCTCCCGCCCGGTCTAGGTATGGCTACACCTTC.

This sequence joins TRBV5-6 and TRBJ2-3, with 8 positions matching TRBD1. CDR1 is SGHDT, CDR2 YYEEEE, per germline. V gave up 4 bases and J gave up 9 bases; unmatched junction bases: 4. CDR3 length: 12 amino acids. Written as DNA, the CDR3 is TGTGCCAGCAGCCCCGACAGGGGAACGCAGTATTTT. This codes for CASSPDRGTQYF.

The chain combines TRBV5-1 with TRBJ1-5, with D maybe TRBD1 (5 bases). Trimming took 10 bases from V and 1 from J, leaving 15 bases between them. From germline, CDR1 is SGHRS and CDR2 YFSETQ. The length of the CDR3 is 14 residues. CDR3 protein: CASCPGVSNQPQHF. The DNA of the CDR3 is TGCGCCTCATGTCCGGGGGTGAGCAATCAGCCCCAGCATTTT.

V gene TRBV4-1 combines with J gene TRBJ1-5, with a tentative D call TRBD1 (5 bases). The V end was cut by 5 bases, the J end by 2 bases, with 13 bases between. The CDR3 loop spans 15 amino acids. Germline CDR1 is MGHRA and CDR2 is YSYEKL. CDR3 loop: CASSLWGKGNQPQHF. The CDR3 DNA reads as TGCGCCAGCAGCTTATGGGGCAAGGGCAATCAGCCCCAGCATTTT.

CDR3 region: CASSLRGDGGYTF. In nucleotides, the CDR3 is TGTGCCAGCAGTTTAAGGGGGGACGGCGGCTACACCTTC. J is TRBJ1-2 and V is TRBV12-3 or TRBV12-4, with D tentatively TRBD1 (6 bases). V was clipped by 2 bases and J by 8 bases, with 12 bases between them. CDR3 size: 13 residues.

The chain employs TRBV6-5 and TRBJ2-3, with TRBD2 matching 7 bases. CDR3 length: 15 residues. The trim removed 2 bases at V and 1 base at J, leaving 3 bases unmatched. CDR1 and CDR2 (germline): MNHEY, SVGAGI. As DNA, the CDR3 is TGTGCCAGCAGTTACGCCACTAGCGGCACAGATACGCAGTATTTT. This codes for CASSYATSGTDTQYF.

This clone was picked up one time. The rearrangement links TRBV2 to TRBJ1-5; 7 nucleotides agree with TRBD1. CDR3 length: 13 residues. Unmatched junction bases numbered 6, after V lost 6 bases and J lost 7 bases. The germline V gene has CDR1 SNHLY and CDR2 FYNNEI. The CDR3: CASRYRGWQPQHF. The CDR3 DNA reads as TGTGCCAGCAGATACAGGGGTTGGCAGCCCCAGCATTTT.

The V and J genes are TRBV10-3 and TRBJ1-5; possible D gene TRBD1, 6 bases. Germline lookup yields CDR1 ENHRY and CDR2 SYGVKD. Trimming removed 10 bases at V and 6 bases at J, with 16 bases between. The CDR3 length is 13 residues. The CDR3 bases are TGTGCCACAACACAGGGAGGGGGTCAGCCCCAGCATTTT. Translating gives CATTQGGGQPQHF.

This chain connects TRBV2 to TRBJ1-5; possibly TRBD1 for D (5 bases). The CDR3 consists of 13 residues. The germline V gene has CDR1 SNHLY and CDR2 FYNNEI. Trimming removed 10 bases from V and 5 bases from J, with 15 bases in between. DNA of the CDR3: TGTGCCACATGCAGGGAGTCGGATCAGCCCCAGCATTTT. Its translation: CATCRESDQPQHF. Based on the CDR3 plus reference TRBV2 and TRBJ1-5, the full variable domain is EPEVTQTPSHQVTQMGQEVILRCVPISNHLYFYWYRQILGQKVEFLVSFYNNEISEKSEIFDDQFSVERPDGSNFTLKIRSTKLEDSAMYFCATCRESDQPQHFGDGTRLSIL.

This clone is a singleton in its sample. The J gene is TRBJ2-3, the V gene TRBV27, with 10 bases that match TRBD2. Germline loops: CDR1 MNHEY, CDR2 SMNVEV (reference sequence). CDR3 size: 16 residues. Unmatched junction bases numbered 4, after V lost 2 bases and J lost 2 bases. CDR3 protein: CASSLTSGAYTDTQYF. CDR3 coding DNA: TGTGCCAGCAGTTTAACTAGCGGGGCCTACACAGATACGCAGTATTTT.

V and J are TRBV2 and TRBJ2-7; possibly TRBD2 for D (5 bases). The V end was cut by 6 bases, the J end by 5 bases, with 17 bases between. The V gene's germline CDR1 is SNHLY and CDR2 FYNNEI. The CDR3 contains 14 residues. CDR3 sequence: CASSQRVSVHEQYF. The CDR3 bases are TGTGCCAGCAGCCAGAGGGTTTCGGTCCACGAGCAGTACTTC.

For this clone: Other nucleotide sequences in the sample specify the same CDR3. The rearrangement uses TRBV28 and TRBJ1-2; a weak D match, TRBD1 (5 bases). Germline V gene data show CDR1 as MDHEN and CDR2 as SYDVKM. Trimming left V 6 bases short and J 5 bases short, with 10 bases between. This CDR3 spans 12 amino acids. The CDR3 coding sequence is TGTGCCAGCAGCCTCGGGGGGTATGGCTACACCTTC. Translation: CASSLGGYGYTF.

This chain joins TRBV5-6 and TRBJ2-1; D unresolved. Germline-derived CDR1 and CDR2 are SGHDT and YYEEEE. The CDR3 consists of 13 residues. Trimming cost V 1 base and J 3 bases, with 5 bases left between them. The CDR3 sequence is CASSLSLYNEQFF. CDR3 DNA: TGTGCCAGCAGCTTGTCCCTCTACAATGAGCAGTTCTTC.

This chain joins TRBV11-2 and TRBJ2-2, with TRBD2 identical over 8 bases. The CDR3 extends over 15 amino acids. V gave up 6 bases and J gave up 5 bases; unmatched junction bases: 8. Germline loops: CDR1 SGHAT, CDR2 FQNNGV. CDR3 in DNA: TGTGCCAGCAGTGCGGGAGGAGGATTTACCGGGGAGCTGTTTTTT. This sequence encodes CASSAGGGFTGELFF.

This sequence joins TRBV7-9 and TRBJ1-2; D is undetermined. There are 14 residues in the CDR3. Germline V gene sequence: CDR1 SEHNR, CDR2 FQNEAQ (reference sequence). V lost 4 bases and J lost 7, with 16 bases in between. The CDR3 nucleotides read TGTGCCAGCAGCTCCAGATTGGCGATCCGTGGCTACACCTTC. It is translated as CASSSRLAIRGYTF.

This clone was observed once. This chain links TRBV5-5 with TRBJ2-7; D gene unclear. Between the trimmed V and J ends, which lost 4 bases and 3 bases, there was a span of 23 bases. The CDR3 loop spans 17 amino acids. The germline CDR1 and CDR2 sequences are SGHKS and YYEKEE (reference sequence). The DNA of the CDR3 is TGTGCCAGCAGCAATCAGGCGGTCCCTTTAAAGGGCTACGAGCAGTACTTC. Translation: CASSNQAVPLKGYEQYF.

The chain carries TRBV19 and TRBJ1-5, with 10 nucleotides matching TRBD1. The CDR3 is 15 residues long. Germline lookup yields CDR1 LNHDA and CDR2 SQIVND (reference sequence). J gave up 6 bases and V 2 bases, and 4 bases lay outside the gene matches. DNA of the CDR3: TGTGCCAGTAGTATAAGGGACAGGGGAGGTCAGCCCCAGCATTTT. Protein product: CASSIRDRGGQPQHF. The full variable domain, rest sourced from reference TRBV19 and TRBJ1-5, is DGGITQSPKYLFRKEGQNVTLSCEQNLNHDAMYWYRQDPGQGLRLIYYSQIVNDFQKGDIAEGYSVSREKKESFPLTVTSAQKNPTAFYLCASSIRDRGGQPQHFGDGTRLSIL.

The J gene is TRBJ2-7, the V gene TRBV2; unclear D gene. Germline V CDR1 and CDR2: SNHLY, FYNNEI. V was cut by 7 bases and J by 0 bases, with 13 bases left in between. The CDR3 contains 14 residues. CDR3 sequence (DNA): TGTGCCAGCACCCCGGACGGTTACTCCTACGAGCAGTACTTC. As protein: CASTPDGYSYEQYF. Full variable domain (rest looked up from reference TRBV2 and TRBJ2-7): EPEVTQTPSHQVTQMGQEVILRCVPISNHLYFYWYRQILGQKVEFLVSFYNNEISEKSEIFDDQFSVERPDGSNFTLKIRSTKLEDSAMYFCASTPDGYSYEQYFGPGTRLTVT.

This rearrangement joins TRBV4-1 to TRBJ1-6; 8 bases are a match to TRBD1. V shed 1 base and J 7 bases; nucleotides not matched to a gene: 6. CDR3 size: 16 residues. The germline V gene encodes CDR1 MGHRA and CDR2 YSYEKL. CDR3 DNA: TGCGCCAGCAGCCAAGGGGGGACAGGATGGAATTCACCCCTCCACTTT. Its protein product is CASSQGGTGWNSPLHF.

The V gene is TRBV27, the J gene TRBJ1-2; 7 bases map to TRBD1. The CDR3 is 14 residues long. Trimming at V came to 6 bases and at J to 8 bases, leaving 12 bases not matched to a gene. Germline lookup yields CDR1 MNHEY and CDR2 SMNVEV (reference sequence). CDR3 sequence reads: CASRLGRGLEGYTF. DNA of the CDR3: TGTGCCAGCAGGCTTGGGAGGGGGCTGGAAGGCTACACCTTC.

J is TRBJ1-1 and V is TRBV7-9, with 8 positions matching TRBD1. After removal of 5 bases from V and 6 bases from J, the junction contained 2 bases not matched to a gene. Germline CDR1 reads SEHNR; CDR2 reads FQNEAQ (reference sequence). The CDR3 has 12 amino acids. CDR3 nucleotide sequence: TGTGCCAGCAGCATGGACAGGGCTGAAGCTTTCTTT. Protein sequence: CASSMDRAEAFF.

The chain links TRBV7-3 to TRBJ2-2; perhaps D is TRBD1 or TRBD2 (5 bases each). V lost 5 bases and J lost 0, with 10 bases in between. Germline CDR1 reads SGHTA; CDR2 reads FQGTGA. This CDR3 spans 15 amino acids. The CDR3 sequence is CASSASGPNTGELFF. For the CDR3, the DNA is TGTGCCAGCAGCGCCTCGGGGCCGAACACCGGGGAGCTGTTTTTT. Variable domain in full (rest from reference TRBV7-3 and TRBJ2-2): GAGVSQTPSNKVTEKGKYVELRCDPISGHTALYWYRQSLGQGPEFLIYFQGTGAADDSGLPNDRFFAVRPEGSVSTLKIQRTERGDSAVYLCASSASGPNTGELFFGEGSRLTVL.

The chain is built from TRBV28 and TRBJ1-1, with no clear D. Germline lookup yields CDR1 MDHEN and CDR2 SYDVKM. V shed 6 bases and J shed 3 bases, with 5 bases lying between them. CDR3 size: 11 residues. The CDR3 region is CASRGHTEAFF. CDR3 bases: TGTGCCAGCAGAGGGCACACTGAAGCTTTCTTT.

The CDR3 coding sequence is TGTGCCAGCAACAGGGGTACACTCGAAGCTTTCTTT. It encodes CASNRGTLEAFF. The chain employs TRBV19 and TRBJ1-1; TRBD1 agrees at 7 bases. This CDR3 has 12 residues. V dropped 9 bases and J dropped 8; count of bases not matched to a gene: 9. In germline, CDR1 is LNHDA, CDR2 SQIVND (reference sequence). Looking up the rest from reference TRBV19 and TRBJ1-1 gives the full variable domain: DGGITQSPKYLFRKEGQNVTLSCEQNLNHDAMYWYRQDPGQGLRLIYYSQIVNDFQKGDIAEGYSVSREKKESFPLTVTSAQKNPTAFYLCASNRGTLEAFFGQGTRLTVV.

This clone has a single count. The chain uses TRBV23-1 and TRBJ2-2, with no clear D. TRBV23-1 is reported as an ORF; its role is uncertain. Trimming shortened V by 4 bases and J by 5 bases, and 8 bases separated the two germline ends. The CDR3 has 13 residues. This chain's CDR3 is CASSLTETGELFF. In DNA, the CDR3 is TGCGCCAGCAGTCTAACAGAAACCGGGGAGCTGTTTTTT.

This clone was observed a few times. This chain links TRBV7-9 with TRBJ1-2; 7 positions match TRBD1. Germline V gene lookup returns CDR1 SEHNR and CDR2 FQNEAQ (reference sequence). The CDR3 is made up of 15 amino acids. V was clipped by 2 bases and J by 7 bases; unmatched bases: 10. CDR3 in DNA: TGTGCCAGCAGCTTACTACGTGAGGGGGCGAGTGGCTACACCTTC. It encodes CASSLLREGASGYTF.

V usage is TRBV29-1 and J usage is TRBJ1-1; D perhaps matches TRBD1 (5 bases). Looked up from germline, CDR1 is SQVTM and CDR2 is ANQGSEA. Trimming shortened V by 7 bases and J by 5 bases, and 14 bases separated the two germline ends. This CDR3 region has 12 residues. CDR3 bases: TGCAGCGCCTGGGGACTGGGGACTGAAGCTTTCTTT. It translates to CSAWGLGTEAFF.

The chain carries TRBV5-4 and TRBJ2-2; 12 bases map to TRBD2. This CDR3 has 15 residues. Germline CDR1 is SGHNT and CDR2 is YYREEE (reference sequence). Losses at the gene ends were 0 bases for V and 6 bases for J; bases not matched to a gene: 0. DNA for the CDR3: TGTGCCAGCAGCTTGGGGACTAGCGGGGCCGGGGAGCTGTTTTTT. Protein: CASSLGTSGAGELFF.

As for this clone: This specimen includes other DNA sequences encoding the same CDR3. This chain joins TRBV3-1 (or the pseudogene TRBV3-2) and TRBJ1-2; D not resolved. Germline V CDR1 and CDR2: LGHDT, YNNKEL (reference sequence). V was clipped by 0 bases and J by 4 bases, with 3 bases between them. This CDR3 contains 12 residues. The CDR3 DNA sequence: TGTGCCAGCAGCCAAGACATCTATGGCTACACCTTC. This codes for CASSQDIYGYTF.